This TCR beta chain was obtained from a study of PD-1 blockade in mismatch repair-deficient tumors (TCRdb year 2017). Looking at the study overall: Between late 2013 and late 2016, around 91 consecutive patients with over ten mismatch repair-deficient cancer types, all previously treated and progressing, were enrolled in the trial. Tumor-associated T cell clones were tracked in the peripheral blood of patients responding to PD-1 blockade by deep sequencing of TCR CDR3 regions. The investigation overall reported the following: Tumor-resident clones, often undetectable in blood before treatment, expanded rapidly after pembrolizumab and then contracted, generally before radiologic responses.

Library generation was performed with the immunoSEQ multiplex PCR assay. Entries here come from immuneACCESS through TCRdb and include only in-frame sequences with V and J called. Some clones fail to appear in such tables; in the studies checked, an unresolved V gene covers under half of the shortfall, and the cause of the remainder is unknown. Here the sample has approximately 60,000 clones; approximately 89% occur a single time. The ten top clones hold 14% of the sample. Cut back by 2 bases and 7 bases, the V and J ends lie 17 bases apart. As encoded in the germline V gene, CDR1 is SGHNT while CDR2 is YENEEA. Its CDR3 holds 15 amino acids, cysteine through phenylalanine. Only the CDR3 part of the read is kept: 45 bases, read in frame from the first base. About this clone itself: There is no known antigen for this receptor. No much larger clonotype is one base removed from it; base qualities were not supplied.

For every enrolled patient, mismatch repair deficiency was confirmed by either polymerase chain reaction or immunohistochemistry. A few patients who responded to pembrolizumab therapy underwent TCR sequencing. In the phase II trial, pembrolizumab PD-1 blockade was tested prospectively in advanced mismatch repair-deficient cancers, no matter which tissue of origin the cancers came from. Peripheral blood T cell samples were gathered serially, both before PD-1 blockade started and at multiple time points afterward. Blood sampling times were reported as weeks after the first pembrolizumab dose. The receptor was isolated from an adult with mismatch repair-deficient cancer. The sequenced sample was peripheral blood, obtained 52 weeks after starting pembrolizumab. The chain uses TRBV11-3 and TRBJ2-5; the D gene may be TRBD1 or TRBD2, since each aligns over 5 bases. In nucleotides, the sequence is TGTGCCAGCAGCTTAAGGGGACCCCAGTCCGGGACCCAGTACTTC. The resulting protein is CASSLRGPQSGTQYF.